This T cell receptor (beta chain) was captured by sequencing in a study of blood T cell repertoires in COVID-19. Overall study context: The cDNA or gDNA used as material had been derived from T cells, B-cell-depleted T cells, or PBMCs.

Seattle cases were enrolled at active infection and followed longitudinally. Original handling: Reference gene primer amplification gave estimated nucleated cell counts. Clones were sequenced by immunoSEQ multiplex PCR, and TCRdb holds only the in-frame ones, with some missing. V and J calls and clone size are copied from that table; D and trimming were computed from the DNA. The sample has about 260,000 clones, about 90% seen once. The germline V gene encodes CDR1 MRHNA and CDR2 SNTAGT. Trimming shortened V by 2 bases and J by 6 bases, and 11 bases separated the two germline ends. The CDR3 sequence is 14 residues long.

Material for sequencing was peripheral blood. The chain joins TRBV6-4 to TRBJ1-5; maybe TRBD1 (6 bases). The source of this sequence is a woman under 40 with COVID-19, enrolled during active disease. The CDR3 nucleotides read TGTGCCAGCAGTGACCGGCCAGGGGCTCAGCCCCAGCATTTT. Its translation: CASSDRPGAQPQHF.